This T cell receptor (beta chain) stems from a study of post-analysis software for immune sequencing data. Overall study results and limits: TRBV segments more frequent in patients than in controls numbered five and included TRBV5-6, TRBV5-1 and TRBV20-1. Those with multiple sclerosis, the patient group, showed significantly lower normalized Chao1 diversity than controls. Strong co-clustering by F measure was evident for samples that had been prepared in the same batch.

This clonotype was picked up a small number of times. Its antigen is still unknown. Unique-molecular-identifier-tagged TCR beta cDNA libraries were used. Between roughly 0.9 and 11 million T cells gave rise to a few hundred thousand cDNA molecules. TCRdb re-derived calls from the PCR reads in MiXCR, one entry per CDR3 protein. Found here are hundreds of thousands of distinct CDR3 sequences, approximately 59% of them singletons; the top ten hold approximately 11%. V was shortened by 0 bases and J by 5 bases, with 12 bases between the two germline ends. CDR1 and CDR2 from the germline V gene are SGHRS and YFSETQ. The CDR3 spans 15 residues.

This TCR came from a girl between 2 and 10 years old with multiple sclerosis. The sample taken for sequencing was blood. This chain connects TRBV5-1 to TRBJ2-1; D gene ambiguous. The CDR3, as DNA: TGCGCCAGCAGCTTGGCCGGCCTTGTAAACAATGAGCAGTTCTTC. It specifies CASSLAGLVNNEQFF.